This T cell receptor (beta chain) was observed in a study of blood T cell repertoires in COVID-19. In the study overall: COVID-19 samples collected from the United States, Italy and Spain covered acute and convalescent phases. T cells, B-cell-depleted T cells, or PBMCs supplied cDNA or gDNA.

Cohorts were determined from participant-reported clinical history. The table came from immunoSEQ multiplex PCR; TCRdb's copy has only in-frame clones and leaves some out. The sample includes a few hundred thousand clones, over 70% of them seen just once. Germline V lookup: CDR1 MDHEN, CDR2 SYDVKM. This CDR3 region has 15 residues. V was cut by 2 bases and J by 0 bases, with 5 bases left in between. What was sequenced was PBMCs or T cells enriched from blood (not recorded which). The chain links TRBV28 to TRBJ1-6; the D is unclear. The receptor was derived from a man younger than 40 who had recovered from COVID-19. In DNA form, the CDR3 reads TGTGCCAGCAGTTTACAGAACTCCTATAATTCACCCCTCCACTTT. This translates into CASSLQNSYNSPLHF. Looking up the rest from reference TRBV28 and TRBJ1-6 gives the full variable domain: DVKVTQSSRYLVKRTGEKVFLECVQDMDHENMFWYRQDPGLGLRLIYFSYDVKMKEKGDIPEGYSVSREKKERFSLILESASTNQTSMYLCASSLQNSYNSPLHFGNGTRLTVT.